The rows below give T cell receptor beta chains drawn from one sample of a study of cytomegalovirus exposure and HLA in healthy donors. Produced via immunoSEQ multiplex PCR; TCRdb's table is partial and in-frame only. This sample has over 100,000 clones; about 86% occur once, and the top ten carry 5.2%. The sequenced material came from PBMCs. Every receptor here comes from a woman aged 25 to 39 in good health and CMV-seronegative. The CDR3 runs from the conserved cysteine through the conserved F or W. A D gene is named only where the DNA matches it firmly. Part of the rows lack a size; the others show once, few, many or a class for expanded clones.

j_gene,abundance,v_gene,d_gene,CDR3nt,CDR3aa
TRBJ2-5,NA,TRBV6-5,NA,TGTGCCAGCAGTTCCGGACAAGGGCGTGTGCAGTACTTC,CASSSGQGRVQYF
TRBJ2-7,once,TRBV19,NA,TGTGCCAGTAGTATGGTGGGGGGCTCCTACGAGCAGTACTTC,CASSMVGGSYEQYF
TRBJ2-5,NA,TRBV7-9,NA,TGTGCCAGCAGCTTAGGGACAGGATTTCTCGGGGGCCAAGAGACCCAGTACTTC,CASSLGTGFLGGQETQYF
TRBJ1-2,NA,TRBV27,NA,TGTGCCAGCAGTCCCGACAGGTTCGGCTATGGCTACACCTTC,CASSPDRFGYGYTF
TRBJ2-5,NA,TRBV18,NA,TGTGCCAGCTCACCGGACTTACAAGAGACCCAGTACTTC,CASSPDLQETQYF
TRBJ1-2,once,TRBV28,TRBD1,TGTGCCAGCAGGAAACAGGGACAGGGGGCTAGGGGTGGCTACACCTTC,CASRKQGQGARGGYTF
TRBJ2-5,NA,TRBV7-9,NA,TGTGCCAGCAGCTTAGAAGGGGTGTTAGCGACCCAGTACTTC,CASSLEGVLATQYF
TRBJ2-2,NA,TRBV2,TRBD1,TGTGCCAGCAGTGGACAGGGACCCGGGACCGGGGAGCTGTTTTTT,CASSGQGPGTGELFF
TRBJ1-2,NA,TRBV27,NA,TGTGCCAGCAGCCCTACCGGGACTCTCCCCGTGAGTGGCTACACCTTC,CASSPTGTLPVSGYTF
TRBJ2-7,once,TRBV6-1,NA,TGTGCCAGCAGTCAGGCAGCCAACTCCTACGAGCAGTACTTC,CASSQAANSYEQYF
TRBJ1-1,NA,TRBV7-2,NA,TGTGCCAGCAGCTTAGACAGATGGAACACTGAAGCTTTCTTT,CASSLDRWNTEAFF
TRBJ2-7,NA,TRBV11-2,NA,TGTGCCAGCACCTCCCCTGGGGCCCCATTCTACGAGCAGTACTTC,CASTSPGAPFYEQYF
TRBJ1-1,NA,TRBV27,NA,TGTGCCAGCAGTTTAGGACAGCTCACTGAAGCTTTCTTT,CASSLGQLTEAFF
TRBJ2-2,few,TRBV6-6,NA,TGTGCCAGCAGATCCGGGTCCACCGGGGAGCTGTTTTTT,CASRSGSTGELFF
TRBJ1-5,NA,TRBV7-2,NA,TGTGCCAGCAGCCCTTGGGTAGGGAGGCCGGATCAGCCCCAGCATTTT,CASSPWVGRPDQPQHF
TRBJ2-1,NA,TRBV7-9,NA,TGTGCCAGCAGCCCCCAGGCGGGCCGGGTGAGGTCCTACAATGAGCAGTTCTTC,CASSPQAGRVRSYNEQFF
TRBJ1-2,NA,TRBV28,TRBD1,TGTGCCAGCAGGAACAGGGGAGTCTTTGGCTACACCTTC,CASRNRGVFGYTF
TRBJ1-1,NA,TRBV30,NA,TGTGCCTGGAGTGTTGTCCAGGAAGCTTTCTTT,CAWSVVQEAFF
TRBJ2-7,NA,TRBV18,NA,TGTGCCAGCTCTTCGACCAACGGGGACGAGCAGTACTTC,CASSSTNGDEQYF
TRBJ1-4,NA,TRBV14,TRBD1,TGTGCCAGCAGCCTAGGGACAGGGGTGGGAGAAAAACTGTTTTTT,CASSLGTGVGEKLFF
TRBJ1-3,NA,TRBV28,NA,TGTGCCAGCAGTACGTTGGGGGAGGGATTGACTGGAAACACCATATATTTT,CASSTLGEGLTGNTIYF
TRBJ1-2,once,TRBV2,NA,TGTGCCAGCAAGCCCGTCAGGGTAAACTATGGCTACACCTTC,CASKPVRVNYGYTF
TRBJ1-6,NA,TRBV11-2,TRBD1,TGTGCCAGCAGCTTACTAAATTACAGGGGGTCGCCCTATAATTCACCCCTCCACTTT,CASSLLNYRGSPYNSPLHF
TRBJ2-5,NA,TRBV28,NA,TGTGCCAGCAGTCCGGGACTTAAAGAGACCCAGTACTTC,CASSPGLKETQYF
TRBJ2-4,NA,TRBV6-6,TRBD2,TGTGCCAGCAGTTCTCTGGGGACTAGTGCCAAAAACATTCAGTACTTC,CASSSLGTSAKNIQYF
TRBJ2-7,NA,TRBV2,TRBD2,TGTGCCAGCAGCCCGCTTAGCGGGGAGTCCTACGAGCAGTACTTC,CASSPLSGESYEQYF
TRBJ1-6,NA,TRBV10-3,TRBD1,TGTGCCATCAGTGACCCGGGACAGGGGAATTCACCCCTCCACTTT,CAISDPGQGNSPLHF
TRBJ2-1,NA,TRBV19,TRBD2,TGTGCCAGTAGCCGACTAGCGGGCCACAATGAGCAGTTCTTC,CASSRLAGHNEQFF
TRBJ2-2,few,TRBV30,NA,TGTGCCTGGACTCCCCGTTTTGGGGAGCTGTTTTTT,CAWTPRFGELFF
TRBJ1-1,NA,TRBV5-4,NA,TGTGCCAGCAGCAGGGGATGGGTTATGAACACTGAAGCTTTCTTT,CASSRGWVMNTEAFF
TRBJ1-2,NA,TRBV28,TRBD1,TGTGCCAGCAGCCTAGGACAGGGTCGTGGCTACACCTTC,CASSLGQGRGYTF
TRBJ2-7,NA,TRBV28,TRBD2,TGTGCCAGCAGTTTAACTAGCGGGGTGAACGAGCAGTACTTC,CASSLTSGVNEQYF
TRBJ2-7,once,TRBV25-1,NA,TGTGCCAGCAGTGAACAGCGCGCCTACGAGCAGTACTTC,CASSEQRAYEQYF
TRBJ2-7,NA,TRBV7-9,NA,TGTGCCAGCAGCCCCCGGGGAACCTACGAGCAGTACTTC,CASSPRGTYEQYF
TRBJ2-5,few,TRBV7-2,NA,TGTGCCAGCAGCTTGAGGCGCCAGGGAGAGACCCAGTACTTC,CASSLRRQGETQYF
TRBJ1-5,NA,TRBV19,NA,TGTGCCAGTGCTACCGGTCCTATCCAGCATTTT,CASATGPIQHF
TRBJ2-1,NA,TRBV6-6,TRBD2,TGTGCCAGCAGTTACTCGACGGGTCGGCGGGGGAATGAGCAGTTCTTC,CASSYSTGRRGNEQFF
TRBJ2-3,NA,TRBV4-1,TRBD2,TGCGCCAGCAGTCCAGGACTAGCGGGGGGATTCACAGATACGCAGTATTTT,CASSPGLAGGFTDTQYF
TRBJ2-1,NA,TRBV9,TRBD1,TGTGCCAGACGGGACAGGTCACCCCCCCAGCAGTTCTTC,CARRDRSPPQQFF
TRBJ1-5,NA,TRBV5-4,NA,TGTGCCAGCAGCTCGCTAGCTCGGATGGCCTCGCATCGCAATCAGCCCCAGCATTTT,CASSSLARMASHRNQPQHF
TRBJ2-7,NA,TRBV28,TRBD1,TGTGCCAGCAGTCCGGGACAGGGGTCTACTGTGTCCTACGAGCAGTACTTC,CASSPGQGSTVSYEQYF
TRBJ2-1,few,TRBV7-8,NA,TGTGCCAGCAGCTTAGGCAGTTTAAGTTACAATGAGCAGTTCTTC,CASSLGSLSYNEQFF